These 18 T cell receptor beta chains were all obtained from the same sample, sequenced in a study of T cells expressing NK-cell markers. TCRdb reanalyzed the 5' RACE reads, giving one entry per CDR3 protein sequence and no DNA. The sample totals under 500,000 distinct CDR3 sequences. Sequencing input: blood T cells: a sorted CD56 or NKG2C T cell subset, CD4+ or CD8+ T cells, or bulk PBMC T cells (not recorded which). The receptors were gathered from a woman aged 18 to 75 in good health.

The CDR3 spells CASSPIRINTEAFF. This chain uses TRBV7-2 with TRBJ1-1. The CDR3 consists of 14 residues. Per the germline V gene, CDR1 is SGHTA and CDR2 is FQGNSA.

This sequence joins TRBV20-1 and TRBJ1-1; TCRdb reports TRBD1, a call that lacks DNA to check it against. This CDR3 is built from 13 residues. CDR1 and CDR2 (germline): DFQATT, SNEGSKA (reference sequence). CDR3 protein: CSARRQGYTEAFF.

The gene calls are TRBV15 and TRBJ2-1; TCRdb gives TRBD2 as the D gene, but with no DNA this cannot be confirmed. CDR1 LNHNV and CDR2 YYDKDF come from the germline V gene (reference sequence). The CDR3 has 18 residues. The CDR3 sequence is CATSPAGLAASSYNEQFF.

The rearrangement links TRBV5-6 to TRBJ2-1; TCRdb's D call of TRBD2 is untestable without DNA. CDR1 SGHDT and CDR2 YYEEEE come from the germline V gene. The CDR3 has 14 amino acids. The CDR3 loop reads CASSPEREWFEQFF.

This chain connects TRBV12-3 or TRBV12-4 to TRBJ1-1; TCRdb reports TRBD1, a call that lacks DNA to check it against. The CDR3 runs to 18 residues. The CDR3 reads CASSLWGRGGRGDTEAFF.

This chain connects TRBV18 to TRBJ2-7; TCRdb lists TRBD1, though no DNA is available to test this call. Germline lookup yields CDR1 KGHSH and CDR2 LQKENI. This CDR3 has 14 residues. Here the CDR3 reads CASSPQLGVDEQYF.

The chain links TRBV12-3 or TRBV12-4 to TRBJ2-4; the TRBD1 assignment by TCRdb is unverifiable without DNA. This CDR3 region has 14 residues. CDR3 region: CASSPSGGANIQYF.

V gene TRBV20-1 combines with J gene TRBJ1-2. This CDR3 is 15 amino acids long. The germline V gene has CDR1 DFQATT and CDR2 SNEGSKA (reference sequence). The CDR3 protein is CSARDGFGFLGGYTF.

The chain recombines TRBV11-2 with TRBJ2-3. The germline V gene encodes CDR1 SGHAT and CDR2 FQNNGV. The CDR3 extends over 17 amino acids. CDR3 protein: CASSLGLGWESTDTQYF.

The J gene is TRBJ2-3, the V gene TRBV12-3 or TRBV12-4; TCRdb's D call, TRBD1, is unchecked because there is no DNA. This CDR3 spans 12 amino acids. This CDR3 is CASNPQGGVQYF.

The V gene is TRBV7-3, the J gene TRBJ2-1; the D call of TRBD1 rests on TCRdb alone, since no DNA is present to check it. The germline CDR1 and CDR2 sequences are SGHTA and FQGTGA. The CDR3 is 17 amino acids. The CDR3 loop reads CASSLRGTGVPYNEQFF.

The chain links TRBV12-3 or TRBV12-4 to TRBJ2-7; TCRdb's D call of TRBD1 is untestable without DNA. The CDR3 is 13 residues long. This chain's CDR3 is CASSKRGAYEQYF.

CDR3: CASSSFISSTDTQYF. The chain links TRBV5-1 to TRBJ2-3. Germline V gene lookup returns CDR1 SGHRS and CDR2 YFSETQ. This CDR3 spans 15 amino acids.

J is TRBJ2-3 and V is TRBV3-1; TCRdb gives TRBD2 as the D gene, but with no DNA this cannot be confirmed. The CDR3 has 16 amino acids. Germline CDR1 reads LGHDT; CDR2 reads YNNKEL (reference sequence). CDR3: CASSQSLPRRADTQYF.

V gene TRBV4-2 combines with J gene TRBJ1-1; the D call from TCRdb, TRBD1, cannot be confirmed without DNA. The CDR3 has 13 amino acids. Germline V gene lookup returns CDR1 LGHNA and CDR2 YNFKEQ. CDR3 in amino acids: CASSRGGGEEAFF.

The CDR3 loop is CASSQAGPNTGELFF. The chain carries TRBV9 and TRBJ2-2; as DNA is missing, the TRBD2 call by TCRdb cannot be tested. The CDR3 runs to 15 residues. Germline V lookup: CDR1 SGDLS, CDR2 YYNGEE.

The chain uses TRBV14 and TRBJ1-4; as DNA is missing, the TRBD1 call by TCRdb cannot be tested. CDR3 length: 16 amino acids. CDR1 and CDR2 from the germline V gene are SGHDN and FVKESK. The CDR3 is CASSPLTGGPNEKLFF.

The J gene is TRBJ1-4, the V gene TRBV9; TCRdb indicates TRBD1, and absent DNA this call remains unverified. CDR1 and CDR2 (germline): SGDLS, YYNGEE. The CDR3 consists of 14 residues. This CDR3 is CASSPHGGPEKLFF.